The 27 T cell receptor beta chains reported below all come from one sample, sequenced in a study of type 1 and type 2 diabetes patients. PCR was run on genomic DNA. A primer set of 30 forward and 13 reverse primers amplified the CDR3. A single record per CDR3 protein comes from TCRdb applying MiXCR to the multiplex PCR reads. The sample yields more than 250,000 distinct CDR3 sequences, roughly 44% seen once. What was sequenced was peripheral blood mononuclear cells (PBMCs). These receptors were taken from a man between 18 and 35 years old with type 2 diabetes.

This clonotype was detected a few times. The V call is TRBV6-6, the J call TRBJ1-4; tentatively, D is TRBD1 (5 bases). The CDR3 sequence is 14 residues long. Germline V gene sequence: CDR1 MNHNY, CDR2 SVGAGI (reference sequence). Trimming shortened V by 5 bases and J by 10 bases, and 17 bases separated the two germline ends. Here the CDR3 DNA reads TGTGCCAGCAGTGACGGGACCTTAGCCGGAAAACTGTTTTTT. Translation: CASSDGTLAGKLFF.

This clonotype was observed a few times. The genes are TRBV2 and TRBJ1-1; TRBD1 is a possible D gene (6 bases). The germline V gene encodes CDR1 SNHLY and CDR2 FYNNEI. CDR3 length equals 15 residues. Trimming left V 3 bases short and J 2 bases short, with 13 bases between. In nucleotides, the CDR3 is TGTGCCAGCAGTGAGCAGGGGTTAAGAAACACTGAAGCTTTCTTT. Its translation is CASSEQGLRNTEAFF.

With regard to this clonotype: The CDR3 end shows no conserved phenylalanine or tryptophan, and so a read error is likely. The DNA is omitted, as the CDR3 cannot be located on it reliably, and the CDR3 follows TCRdb's listing. This chain joins TRBV13 and TRBJ2-2. The CDR3 length is 12 residues, termini included. The germline V gene encodes CDR1 PRHDT and CDR2 FYEKMQ (reference sequence). The CDR3 reads CASSGIAGELFS.

V and J are TRBV28 and TRBJ2-3; D unresolved. The CDR3 is made up of 13 amino acids. The V gene's germline CDR1 is MDHEN and CDR2 SYDVKM. Between the trimmed V and J ends, which lost 2 bases and 5 bases, there was a span of 8 bases. The DNA for the CDR3 is TGTGCCAGCAGTTTAATAGTGAAAGATACGCAGTATTTT. It codes for CASSLIVKDTQYF.

This clonotype has just one count. The chain is built from TRBV29-1 and TRBJ2-7; a possible D gene is TRBD1 (6 bases). V lost 1 base to trimming and J lost 2 bases, with 9 bases between them. There are 13 residues in the CDR3. CDR1 and CDR2 from the germline V gene are SQVTM and ANQGSEA. The DNA of the CDR3 is TGCAGCGTTGAAGGGGACAAAACCTACGAGCAGTACTTC. Protein product: CSVEGDKTYEQYF.

The sample holds a few counts of this clonotype. The CDR3 nucleotides read TGCAGTACCTTAGAGGGGAACACTGAAGCTTTCTTT. Translation gives CSTLEGNTEAFF. V is TRBV29-1 and J is TRBJ1-1; unclear D gene. CDR3 length equals 12 residues. Germline CDR1 and CDR2: SQVTM and ANQGSEA.

Regarding this clonotype: At one of its ends the junction is not consistent with the germline gene, which may arise from a read error. The gene calls are TRBV28 and TRBJ2-1; perhaps TRBD2 as D (7 bases). The CDR3 runs to 12 residues. Per the germline V gene, CDR1 is MDHEN and CDR2 is SYDVKM. The CDR3 sequence: CASRAGAGEQLF. CDR3 sequence (DNA): TGTGCCAGCAGGGCGGGGGCAGGGGAGCAGCTCTTC.

The chain joins TRBV12-3 or TRBV12-4 to TRBJ2-1; maybe TRBD2 (7 bases). V shed 1 base and J shed 8 bases, with 15 bases lying between them. This CDR3 contains 15 residues. The CDR3 here is CASSLEVGGGDEQFF. The CDR3 region has the DNA TGTGCCAGCAGTTTAGAGGTAGGGGGAGGGGATGAGCAGTTCTTC.

The chain uses TRBV9 and TRBJ2-5; TRBD1 matches 7 bases. Near its end, the DNA agrees better with TRBJ2-7, so the J call may be wrong. The CDR3 sequence is 15 residues long. CDR1 and CDR2 from the germline V gene are SGDLS and YYNGEE. This chain's CDR3 is CASRQTGRVSYEQYF. Here the CDR3 DNA reads TGTGCCAGCAGACAGACAGGGAGAGTTTCCTACGAGCAGTACTTC.

The rearrangement uses TRBV6-1 and TRBJ1-3; maybe TRBD1 (5 bases). Germline CDR1 reads MNHNS; CDR2 reads SASEGT. Trimming removed 6 bases from V and 3 bases from J, with 12 bases in between. This CDR3 contains 14 residues. The CDR3 coding sequence is TGTGCCAGCAGGTTACGGGGCCTTGGAAACACCATATATTTT. This gives the protein CASRLRGLGNTIYF.

The V and J genes are TRBV19 and TRBJ2-5; TRBD2 agrees at 14 bases. Per the germline V gene, CDR1 is LNHDA and CDR2 is SQIVND (reference sequence). V was pared by 4 bases and J by 4 bases, with 8 bases of the junction left unmatched. The CDR3 runs to 17 residues. CDR3 region: CASSRTSGRPEVETQYF. CDR3 in DNA: TGTGCCAGTAGTAGGACTAGCGGGAGGCCTGAGGTAGAGACCCAGTACTTC.

V gene TRBV12-3 or TRBV12-4 combines with J gene TRBJ1-4; D perhaps matches TRBD1 (6 bases). Trimming stripped 3 bases from V and 9 bases from J, with 14 bases between. This CDR3 comprises 14 residues. The CDR3 DNA reads as TGTGCCAGCAGTTTTCGGGCAGGGGTGAAAAAACTGTTTTTT. It codes for CASSFRAGVKKLFF.

This clonotype has just a few counts. The chain has TRBV5-1 and TRBJ1-6; D might be TRBD1 (5 bases). The CDR3 runs to 15 residues. V gave up 4 bases and J gave up 10 bases, with 18 bases separating them. Germline V gives CDR1 SGHRS, CDR2 YFSETQ. CDR3 in DNA: TGCGCCAGCAGCGCTAACGGGGGAGATCGGTCACCCCTCCACTTT. It is translated as CASSANGGDRSPLHF.

The genes are TRBV29-1 and TRBJ2-3; 10 bases align to TRBD1. Germline CDR1 is SQVTM and CDR2 is ANQGSEA. The CDR3 consists of 14 residues. The junction had 4 bases not matched to a gene; V was cut back by 1 base and J by 6 bases. CDR3 DNA sequence: TGCAGCGTTGAAGTGGGGACAGGGGAGGATACGCAGTATTTT. Encoded protein: CSVEVGTGEDTQYF.

This clonotype was counted only a few times. This sequence joins TRBV19 and TRBJ1-5; a possible D gene is TRBD1 (6 bases). The CDR3 consists of 13 residues. Deletions cut 6 bases from V and 6 bases from J, with 12 bases between. The germline V gene encodes CDR1 LNHDA and CDR2 SQIVND (reference sequence). CDR3 nucleotides: TGTGCCAGTAGAGATGACAGGTCTCAGCCCCAGCATTTT. Encoded protein: CASRDDRSQPQHF.

The chain uses TRBV12-3 or TRBV12-4 and TRBJ2-5; the D is unclear. The DNA end is a closer match to TRBJ2-7, so the J assignment may be wrong. The CDR3 is 13 amino acids. CDR3 bases: TGTGCCAGCAGCGATGGTAGGGCTAACGAGCAGTACTTC. It translates to CASSDGRANEQYF.

As regards this clonotype: An end of the junction differs from the germline gene, which may be a read error. This sequence joins TRBV6-1 and TRBJ1-2, with D possibly TRBD1 on 5 matching bases. The germline gives CDR1 MNHNS, CDR2 SASEGT. The CDR3 is made up of 14 amino acids. This chain's CDR3 is CAISRQSQNYGYTF. CDR3 nucleotide sequence: TGTGCCATCAGTCGACAGTCCCAAAACTATGGCTACACCTTC.

The CDR3 DNA sequence: TGTGCCAGCATCTATGGACAGGGCCCCACTGAAGCTTTCTTT. Amino acids: CASIYGQGPTEAFF. V gene TRBV7-2 combines with J gene TRBJ1-1, with TRBD1 identical over 8 bases. The V and J ends lost 7 bases and 4 bases, in that order; junction bases with no gene match: 8. The CDR3 sequence is 14 residues long. Germline CDR1 is SGHTA and CDR2 is FQGNSA.

V is TRBV6-5 and J is TRBJ1-2, with D possibly being TRBD1 (5 bases). The germline CDR1 and CDR2 sequences are MNHEY and SVGAGI. The CDR3 loop spans 14 amino acids. V lost 9 bases and J 1 base, leaving 15 bases between the germline ends. The CDR3 region has the DNA TGTGCCAGTCGGGACGGGCCCGATAACTATGGCTACACCTTC. Translation: CASRDGPDNYGYTF.

This clonotype was seen just once. The CDR3 is CVITPTGGVTEAFF. CDR3 in DNA: TGTGTCATCACCCCGACAGGGGGAGTGACTGAAGCTTTCTTT. The chain couples TRBV6-5 to TRBJ1-1; 9 bases line up with TRBD1. Looked up from germline, CDR1 is MNHEY and CDR2 is SVGAGI. This CDR3 is built from 14 residues.

The CDR3 nucleotides are TGTGCCAGCAGTGAGACAGTGGGCAATTCACCCCTCCACTTT. Translated: CASSETVGNSPLHF. The J gene is TRBJ1-6, the V gene TRBV27, with D possibly matching TRBD1 (5 bases). The CDR3 has 14 amino acids. V lost 5 bases to trimming and J lost 7 bases, with 12 bases between them. CDR1 MNHEY and CDR2 SMNVEV come from the germline V gene (reference sequence).

The chain links TRBV5-1 to TRBJ1-1; tentative D call: TRBD1 (5 bases). The CDR3 spans 15 residues. Per germline, CDR1 SGHRS and CDR2 YFSETQ. Trimming removed 7 bases at V and 2 bases at J, with 18 bases between. The CDR3 bases are TGCGCCAGCCAAGCCCAGGGAAACTTAAACACTGAAGCTTTCTTT. This sequence encodes CASQAQGNLNTEAFF. Full variable domain (rest looked up from reference TRBV5-1 and TRBJ1-1): KAGVTQTPRYLIKTRGQQVTLSCSPISGHRSVSWYQQTPGQGLQFLFEYFSETQRNKGNFPGRFSGRQFSNSRSEMNVSTLELGDSALYLCASQAQGNLNTEAFFGQGTRLTVV.

The chain carries TRBV15 and TRBJ2-6, with D perhaps matching TRBD1 (6 bases). The CDR3 totals 16 residues. V was clipped by 0 bases and J by 2 bases, with 8 bases between them. Germline loops: CDR1 LNHNV, CDR2 YYDKDF (reference sequence). The CDR3 bases are TGTGCCACCAGCAGAGATCAGGGGACTGGGGCCAACGTCCTGACTTTC. This codes for CATSRDQGTGANVLTF.

The chain couples TRBV20-1 to TRBJ2-1, with a tentative D call TRBD2 (6 bases). The germline CDR1 and CDR2 sequences are DFQATT and SNEGSKA (reference sequence). Between the trimmed V and J ends, which lost 4 bases and 4 bases, there was a span of 14 bases. The CDR3 length is 14 residues. The CDR3 nucleotides are TGCAGTGCTAAGACTAGTCTCCGATACAATGAGCAGTTCTTC. This translates into CSAKTSLRYNEQFF.

The rearrangement joins TRBV6-5 to TRBJ2-6; a possible D gene is TRBD1 (5 bases). V lost 0 bases, J lost 2 bases, and 20 bases lay in between. Germline V gene data show CDR1 as MNHEY and CDR2 as SVGAGI. CDR3 length: 20 residues. The CDR3 DNA follows: TGTGCCAGCAGTTACTCGGATGTTGCGGCAGGGAAAGCTGGGGCCAACGTCCTGACTTTC. As protein: CASSYSDVAAGKAGANVLTF.

This sequence joins TRBV25-1 and TRBJ1-2; D is uncertain. Trimming left V 8 bases short and J 4 bases short, with 8 bases between. Germline values: CDR1 MGHDK, CDR2 SYGVNS. The CDR3 sequence is 11 residues long. CDR3 sequence reads: CASWRAYGYTF. The CDR3 region has the DNA TGTGCCAGCTGGAGGGCCTATGGCTACACCTTC.

The chain is built from TRBV13 and TRBJ2-7; 7 bases are a match to TRBD2. Germline trimming cut 5 bases from V and 9 bases from J; bases unmatched to any gene: 16. In germline, CDR1 is PRHDT, CDR2 FYEKMQ (reference sequence). The CDR3 sequence is 15 residues long. The CDR3 sequence is CASSPHAGAETGQYF. Here the CDR3 DNA reads TGTGCCAGCAGCCCCCACGCGGGAGCGGAGACTGGGCAGTACTTC.